These 6 T cell receptor beta chains were all obtained from the same sample, sequenced in a study of cytomegalovirus exposure and HLA in healthy donors (dated by TCRdb to the late 2010s). Receptors were amplified or captured by the immunoSEQ multiplex PCR assay. The multiplex PCR relied on a mix of 60 forward primers for TCR Vbeta segments and 13 reverse primers for TCR Jbeta segments. TCRdb carries this immuneACCESS record with in-frame sequences only. Its versions omit some clonotypes, under half of them owing to an unresolved V gene in the studies checked, with the rest unexplained. This sample holds roughly 140,000 clones; about 84% were observed only once. Around 3.7% of the sample is in the top ten clones. The sample comprised PBMCs. The receptor set was obtained from a male donor in good health and CMV-seronegative.

This clone has just a few counts. V is TRBV4-2 and J is TRBJ2-7; 9 bases fit TRBD2. CDR1 is LGHNA, CDR2 YNFKEQ, per germline. The CDR3 sequence is 15 residues long. V trimming: 7 bases; J trimming: 7 bases; junction bases outside the gene matches: 14. The CDR3 protein is CASKEDSGSSREQYF. The CDR3 DNA reads TGTGCCAGCAAAGAAGATAGCGGGAGTTCTCGGGAGCAGTACTTC.

The chain carries TRBV11-3 and TRBJ2-2; 8 positions match TRBD1. The CDR3 consists of 17 residues. The germline CDR1 and CDR2 sequences are SGHNT and YENEEA. The ends lost 4 bases at V and 6 bases at J; junction bases unmatched: 13. The CDR3 here is CASSSQYGQGGPGELFF. The CDR3 coding sequence is TGTGCCAGCAGCTCCCAGTACGGACAGGGCGGGCCCGGGGAGCTGTTTTTT.

The chain couples TRBV11-2 to TRBJ2-1, with TRBD2 matching over 8 bases. Losses at the gene ends were 3 bases for V and 2 bases for J; bases not matched to a gene: 6. CDR1 SGHAT and CDR2 FQNNGV come from the germline V gene. This CDR3 is 16 amino acids long. CDR3 protein: CASSLVAGSAYNEQFF. CDR3 nucleotides: TGTGCCAGCAGCTTGGTAGCGGGAAGCGCCTACAATGAGCAGTTCTTC. Full variable domain (missing parts from reference TRBV11-2 and TRBJ2-1): EAGVAQSPRYKIIEKRQSVAFWCNPISGHATLYWYQQILGQGPKLLIQFQNNGVVDDSQLPKDRFSAERLKGVDSTLKIQPAKLEDSAVYLCASSLVAGSAYNEQFFGPGTRLTVL.

The rearrangement joins TRBV7-2 to TRBJ2-2; 9 nucleotides match TRBD2. With V trimmed by 5 bases and J by 5 bases, 15 bases remained unmatched. CDR3 length: 18 residues. From germline, CDR1 is SGHTA and CDR2 FQGNSA. CDR3 DNA sequence: TGTGCCAGCAGCCAACCCCCCCGACTAGCGGTGAAAACCGGGGAGCTGTTTTTT. This gives the protein CASSQPPRLAVKTGELFF.

The rearrangement joins TRBV6-1 to TRBJ2-7, with 9 bases identical to TRBD1. The CDR3 contains 16 residues. V lost 4 bases to trimming and J lost 3 bases; unmatched junction nucleotides: 10. CDR1 is MNHNS and CDR2 is SASEGT in the germline V gene. CDR3 coding DNA: TGTGCCAGCAGTGCCGAGCTTACAGGGGGCCGCTACGAGCAGTACTTC. This sequence encodes CASSAELTGGRYEQYF.

This chain uses TRBV9 with TRBJ1-2; no clear D gene. This CDR3 comprises 14 residues. Germline V lookup: CDR1 SGDLS, CDR2 YYNGEE. The V end lost 3 bases, the J end lost 2 bases, and 11 bases lay between the germline ends. CDR3 sequence: CASSGGSYNYGYTF. The CDR3 region has the DNA TGTGCCAGCAGCGGAGGGAGTTACAACTATGGCTACACCTTC.